These 7 T cell receptor beta chains originate from one sample sequenced in a study of T cell responses to AZD1222 COVID-19 vaccine. Generated by immunoSEQ multiplex PCR, the TCRdb table keeps only in-frame clones and is missing some. This sample carries about 190,000 clones, 85% to 90% of them seen once, and the ten largest clones take approximately 7.2%. The starting material was peripheral blood, obtained on day 0 of AZD1222 vaccination. All receptors derive from an adult in good health.

V and J are TRBV19 and TRBJ1-1; D may be TRBD1 (5 bases). With 3 bases removed from V and 3 bases from J, the gap between germline ends came to 8 bases. CDR1 LNHDA and CDR2 SQIVND come from the germline V gene (reference sequence). CDR3 length: 13 amino acids. Here the CDR3 reads CASSMTADTEAFF. The DNA for the CDR3 is TGTGCCAGTAGTATGACAGCGGACACTGAAGCTTTCTTT.

CDR3 nucleotide sequence: TGTGCCAGCAGTCCCTCTGCGGGGGTAGTTACCGGGGAGCTGTTTTTT. It translates to CASSPSAGVVTGELFF. V and J are TRBV27 and TRBJ2-2, with TRBD2 identical over 7 bases. V trimming: 5 bases; J trimming: 5 bases; junction bases outside the gene matches: 11. Germline CDR1 is MNHEY and CDR2 is SMNVEV (reference sequence). This CDR3 is 16 amino acids long.

The rearrangement joins TRBV9 to TRBJ1-5, with D uncertain. Between the trimmed V and J ends, which lost 4 bases and 0 bases, there was a span of 11 bases. The CDR3 has 15 amino acids. CDR1 and CDR2 from the germline V gene are SGDLS and YYNGEE. CDR3 DNA sequence: TGTGCCAGCAGCCCCCGGGGTGGTAGCAATCAGCCCCAGCATTTT. Its protein product is CASSPRGGSNQPQHF.

This sequence joins TRBV23-1 and TRBJ1-6; 7 bases map to TRBD1. TRBV23-1 is an open reading frame, and its role is uncertain. Unmatched junction bases numbered 8, after V lost 4 bases and J lost 8 bases. The CDR3 contains 15 residues. The CDR3 reads CASSPPGQSYSPLHF. In DNA, the CDR3 is TGCGCCAGCAGTCCGCCGGGACAGTCTTATTCACCCCTCCACTTT.

The chain joins TRBV6-5 to TRBJ1-2, with TRBD1 matching over 10 bases. The CDR3 contains 15 residues. Per the germline V gene, CDR1 is MNHEY and CDR2 is SVGAGI. V lost 0 bases and J lost 4; bases outside the gene matches: 2. CDR3 sequence reads: CASSYSRTGGYGYTF. The CDR3 region has the DNA TGTGCCAGCAGTTACTCCCGGACAGGGGGCTATGGCTACACCTTC.

The chain has TRBV7-2 and TRBJ2-1, with 7 nucleotides matching TRBD1. V lost 5 bases and J lost 3; bases outside the gene matches: 10. This CDR3 is built from 16 residues. Germline V gives CDR1 SGHTA, CDR2 FQGNSA. The CDR3 DNA reads TGTGCCAGCAGCCCCAGGACAGGTGCCGACTACAATGAGCAGTTCTTC. The encoded protein is CASSPRTGADYNEQFF.

The V and J genes are TRBV19 and TRBJ1-6, with D maybe TRBD1 (5 bases). Trimming stripped 4 bases from V and 3 bases from J, with 10 bases between. CDR1 is LNHDA, CDR2 SQIVND, per germline (reference sequence). This CDR3 contains 15 residues. The CDR3 coding sequence is TGTGCCAGTAGTAGCGGCAGGGTCTATAATTCACCCCTCCACTTT. Encoded protein: CASSSGRVYNSPLHF.